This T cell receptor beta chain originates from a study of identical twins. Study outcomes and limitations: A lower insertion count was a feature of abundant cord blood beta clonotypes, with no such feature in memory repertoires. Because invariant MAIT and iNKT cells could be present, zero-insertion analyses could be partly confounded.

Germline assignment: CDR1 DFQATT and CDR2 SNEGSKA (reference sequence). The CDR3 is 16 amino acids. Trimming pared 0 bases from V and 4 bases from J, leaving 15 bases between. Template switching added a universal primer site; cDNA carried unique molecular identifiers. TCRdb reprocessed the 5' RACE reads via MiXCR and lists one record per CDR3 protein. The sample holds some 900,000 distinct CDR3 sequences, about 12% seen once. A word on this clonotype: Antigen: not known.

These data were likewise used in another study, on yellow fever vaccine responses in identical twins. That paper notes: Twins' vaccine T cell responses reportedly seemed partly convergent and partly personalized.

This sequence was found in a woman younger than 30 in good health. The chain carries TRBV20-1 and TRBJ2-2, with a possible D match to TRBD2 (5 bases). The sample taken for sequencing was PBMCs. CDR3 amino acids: CSARDRASGLTGELFF. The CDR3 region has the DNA TGCAGTGCTAGAGATCGAGCCAGCGGTCTCACCGGGGAGCTGTTTTTT.